Listed here is a single T cell receptor beta chain. Its antigen is currently unknown. This sample is drawn from a study of cytomegalovirus exposure and HLA in healthy donors. Study results and caveats: In a later analysis, across HLA loci, associated TCR counts were highest for DRB1, lowest for HLA-C. In a later analysis, HLA-associated beta chains showed higher expansion and lower generation probabilities than comparable chains. Earlier analysis found most TCR beta V segments productive about 90% or about 30% of the time.

CDR3 length: 16 residues. Germline lookup yields CDR1 LNHDA and CDR2 SQIVND (reference sequence). The ends lost 1 base at V and 2 bases at J; junction bases unmatched: 3. The study ran its PCR with 60 Vbeta and 13 Jbeta primers. Profiling relied on immunoSEQ multiplex PCR, and the TCRdb table lists in-frame clones only, not all of them. The table for this sample gives tens of thousands of clones. This sequence was found in a man in his thirties or forties in good health and CMV-seropositive. Source material: PBMCs. The V call is TRBV19, the J call TRBJ2-7; 12 nucleotides match TRBD2. The CDR3 DNA reads TGTGCCAGTAGTATAGGACTAGCGGGAGATCCCTACGAGCAGTACTTC. As protein: CASSIGLAGDPYEQYF.